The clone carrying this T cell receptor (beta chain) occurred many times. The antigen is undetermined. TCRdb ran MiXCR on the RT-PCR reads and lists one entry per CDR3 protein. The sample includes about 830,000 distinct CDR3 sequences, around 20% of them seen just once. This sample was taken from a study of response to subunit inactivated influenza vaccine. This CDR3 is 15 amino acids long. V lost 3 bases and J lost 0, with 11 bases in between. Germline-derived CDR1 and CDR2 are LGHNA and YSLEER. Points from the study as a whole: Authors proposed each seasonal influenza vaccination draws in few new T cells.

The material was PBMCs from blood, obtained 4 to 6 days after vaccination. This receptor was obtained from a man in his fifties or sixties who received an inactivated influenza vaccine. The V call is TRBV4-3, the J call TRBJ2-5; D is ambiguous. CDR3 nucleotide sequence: TGCGCCAGCAGCCATCGATCCCGGGACCAAGAGACCCAGTACTTC. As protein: CASSHRSRDQETQYF.